The rows below give T cell receptor beta chains drawn from one sample of a study of blood T cell repertoires in COVID-19. The table came from immunoSEQ multiplex PCR; TCRdb's copy has only in-frame clones and leaves some out. The table records fewer than 350,000 clones, roughly 89% of them present only once. The sequenced sample was peripheral blood. The receptor set was obtained from a man aged 40-55 years with acute or convalescent COVID-19. Each CDR3 is given with its conserved first and last residue. D genes are given only for firm matches. Size tells how often a clone was seen (once, few, many) or the class of an expanded clone, and some rows leave it out.

abundance | d_gene | len | j_gene | v_gene | CDR3aa | CDR3nt
. | . | 14 | TRBJ1-6 | TRBV27 | CASTRAGSQSPLHF | TGTGCCAGCACCCGGGCAGGGTCCCAATCACCCCTCCACTTT
few | TRBD1 | 16 | TRBJ1-3 | TRBV7-9 | CASSSSGTGAGNTIYF | TGTGCCAGCAGCTCCTCCGGGACAGGGGCTGGAAACACCATATATTTT
. | TRBD2 | 15 | TRBJ2-1 | TRBV19 | CASSIDAGGHNEQFF | TGTGCCAGTAGTATAGATGCGGGGGGCCACAATGAGCAGTTCTTC
. | . | 13 | TRBJ1-2 | TRBV3-1/TRBV3-2 | CASSHGTSYGYTF | TGTGCCAGCAGCCATGGTACTAGCTATGGCTACACCTTC
. | . | 15 | TRBJ2-1 | TRBV5-5 | CASSLEGRGYNEQFF | TGTGCCAGCAGCTTGGAAGGGCGGGGCTACAATGAGCAGTTCTTC
once | TRBD1 | 17 | TRBJ1-4 | TRBV30 | CAWSGGTGGPANEKLFF | TGTGCCTGGAGTGGGGGGACAGGGGGCCCGGCTAATGAAAAACTGTTTTTT
. | TRBD1 | 15 | TRBJ1-4 | TRBV5-1 | CASSWGTGGGEKLFF | TGCGCCAGCAGCTGGGGTACAGGGGGCGGTGAAAAACTGTTTTTT
. | TRBD1 | 15 | TRBJ1-2 | TRBV3-1/TRBV3-2 | CASSQGGQGNYGYTF | TGTGCCAGCAGCCAGGGCGGACAGGGGAACTATGGCTACACCTTC
. | . | 13 | TRBJ1-2 | TRBV5-1 | CASTDSINYGYTF | TGCGCCAGTACGGACAGCATTAACTATGGCTACACCTTC
. | TRBD1 | 14 | TRBJ1-3 | TRBV6-5 | CASSYGQGENTIYF | TGTGCCAGCAGTTACGGACAGGGTGAAAACACCATATATTTT
. | TRBD2 | 15 | TRBJ2-1 | TRBV6-2/TRBV6-3 | CASSLSGGAVHEQFF | TGTGCCAGCAGTCTTAGCGGGGGGGCTGTCCATGAGCAGTTCTTC
. | . | 13 | TRBJ1-2 | TRBV12-3/TRBV12-4 | CASTPGGRDGYTF | TGTGCCAGCACCCCGGGAGGGCGAGATGGCTACACCTTC
. | . | 15 | TRBJ1-1 | TRBV5-1 | CASSLEGTPITEAFF | TGCGCCAGCAGCTTGGAGGGGACACCGATCACTGAAGCTTTCTTT
. | . | 17 | TRBJ1-1 | TRBV18 | CASSPSVTARLNTEAFF | TGTGCCAGCTCACCATCTGTGACAGCGCGCTTGAACACTGAAGCTTTCTTT
few | . | 14 | TRBJ1-4 | TRBV11-2 | CASSAGTGNEKLFF | TGTGCCAGCAGCGCGGGGACGGGAAATGAAAAACTGTTTTTT
. | . | 12 | TRBJ1-1 | TRBV6-4 | CATYRGPIEAFF | TGTGCCACCTACCGAGGGCCTATTGAAGCTTTCTTT
. | . | 14 | TRBJ1-3 | TRBV3-1/TRBV3-2 | CASSSPVSGNTIYF | TGTGCCAGCAGCTCACCAGTCTCTGGAAACACCATATATTTT
few | . | 15 | TRBJ1-2 | TRBV5-1 | CASSSGGSLGYGYTF | TGCGCCAGCAGCTCGGGGGGGTCCCTTGGCTATGGCTACACCTTC
. | . | 13 | TRBJ2-3 | TRBV7-2 | CASSLNEADTQYF | TGTGCCAGCAGCTTAAATGAGGCAGATACGCAGTATTTT
. | TRBD1 | 16 | TRBJ2-2 | TRBV6-1 | CASSEPTGGTTGELFF | TGTGCCAGCAGTGAACCCACAGGGGGTACCACCGGGGAGCTGTTTTTT
. | . | 13 | TRBJ1-5 | TRBV10-1 | CASSETGGQPQHF | TGCGCCAGCAGTGAAACCGGAGGTCAGCCCCAGCATTTT
once | . | 14 | TRBJ1-6 | TRBV6-5 | CASTLSTVYSPLHF | TGTGCCAGCACCCTCTCGACAGTTTATTCACCCCTCCACTTT
. | TRBD1 | 15 | TRBJ2-7 | TRBV6-6 | CASSSWGTGLSEQYF | TGTGCCAGCAGTTCGTGGGGGACAGGGCTTAGCGAGCAGTACTTC
. | TRBD1 | 14 | TRBJ2-2 | TRBV13 | CASSQGTGAGELFF | TGTGCCAGCAGCCAAGGGACAGGGGCCGGGGAGCTGTTTTTT
. | . | 13 | TRBJ1-2 | TRBV29-1 | CSVEEDSRYGYTF | TGCAGCGTTGAAGAGGACAGCCGGTATGGCTACACCTTC
. | . | 16 | TRBJ2-1 | TRBV4-2 | CASSPHPGGPYNEQFF | TGTGCCAGCAGCCCTCACCCCGGGGGTCCCTACAATGAGCAGTTCTTC
. | TRBD1 | 12 | TRBJ1-1 | TRBV30 | CAGDRGRTEAFF | TGTGCCGGCGACAGGGGAAGGACTGAAGCTTTCTTT
. | . | 13 | TRBJ1-5 | TRBV27 | CASSLNSYQPQHF | TGTGCCAGCAGTTTGAATTCCTATCAACCCCAGCATTTT